What follows describes a single T cell receptor (beta chain). As yet, its antigen is unknown. The data derive from a study of T-cell reconstitution after alpha-beta-depleted transplantation in children. Study conclusions and caveats: Surviving recipient T cells and intrathymic progenitors accounted for some patients' high TCRbeta diversity at day 60. After transplant, at about two months, alpha-beta T cells were reportedly derived from several hundred expanded graft clones. Among T cells one year after transplant, newly produced cells accounted for most counts and diversity.

CDR3 size: 13 residues. Trimming cost V 7 bases and J 6 bases, with 14 bases left between them. The germline gives CDR1 ENHRY, CDR2 SYGVKD. Unique molecular identifiers were built into the TCRbeta library. Each CDR3 protein gets one entry after TCRdb re-called the PCR reads with MiXCR. The sample lists roughly 570,000 distinct CDR3 sequences; about a quarter were seen once. V and J are TRBV10-3 and TRBJ2-3; perhaps TRBD2 as D (6 bases). This TCR was recovered from a boy under two years old with Wiskott-Aldrich syndrome, due to receive a stem cell transplant. The sample consisted of PBMCs, taken before TCRalphabeta/CD19-depleted stem cell transplant. CDR3 loop: CAIKETSLDTQYF. Here the CDR3 DNA reads TGTGCCATCAAAGAGACTAGTCTCGATACGCAGTATTTT.